Listed below are T cell receptor beta chains from one sample, sequenced in a study of response to subunit inactivated influenza vaccine. TCRdb reprocessed the RT-PCR reads with MiXCR, giving one entry per CDR3 protein. The repertoire has about 570,000 distinct CDR3 sequences, about 11% of them found once; the top ten carry approximately 11%. This same sample was also part of a study on T cells expressing NK-cell markers.

The sample here was PBMCs from blood, taken on the day of vaccination. The receptors come from a man aged 50 to 59 who received an inactivated influenza vaccine. Each CDR3 is given with its conserved first and last residue. D genes are given only for firm matches. Clone size is shown for a subset of rows, as once, few, many or a class of expanded clone.

v_gene	abundance	j_gene	d_gene	CDR3nt	CDR3aa
TRBV9	.	TRBJ2-6	.	TGTGCCAGCAGCGTTTCATCTACCTCTGGGGCCAACGTCCTGACTTTC	CASSVSSTSGANVLTF
TRBV5-6	few	TRBJ1-1	TRBD1	TGTGCCAGCAGCCGCACAGGGGCGCCTGGCACTGAAGCTTTCTTT	CASSRTGAPGTEAFF
TRBV7-2	.	TRBJ2-5	.	TGTGCCCGAGGAGGGAATCGTGGGGAGACCCAGTACTTC	CARGGNRGETQYF
TRBV5-8	.	TRBJ2-2	.	TGTGCCAGCAGCCTTACAGGGTTCACCGGGGAGCTGTTTTTT	CASSLTGFTGELFF
TRBV20-1	.	TRBJ2-2	TRBD1	TGCAGTGCCCGCCGGGACAGGGGATTAAACACCGGGGAGCTGTTTTTT	CSARRDRGLNTGELFF
TRBV7-6	.	TRBJ2-1	TRBD1	TGTGCCAGCAGCTTCGTCGGGACAGGGATCTCCTACAATGAGCAGTTCTTC	CASSFVGTGISYNEQFF
TRBV3-1	many	TRBJ1-6	TRBD1	TGTGCCAGCAGCCCGGGGACAGTTAATTCACCCCTCCACTTT	CASSPGTVNSPLHF
TRBV5-1	.	TRBJ2-3	.	TGCGCCAGCAGCTTGAAGTTGGGGGGGCCACGCACAGATACGCAGTATTTT	CASSLKLGGPRTDTQYF
TRBV20-1	.	TRBJ2-7	.	TGCAGTGCTAGACCACGAGGGGCCTACGAGCAGTACTTC	CSARPRGAYEQYF
TRBV18	many	TRBJ2-7	TRBD2	TGTGCCAGCTCACCTGGACTAGCGGCCTCCTACGAGCAGTACTTC	CASSPGLAASYEQYF
TRBV15	few	TRBJ1-1	.	TGTGCCACCAGCAGAGCCGTCGGGGGGGCAATCACTGAAGCTTTCTTT	CATSRAVGGAITEAFF
TRBV29-1	few	TRBJ2-1	TRBD2	TGCAGCGTTGCCACCTCCCCAGCGGGGCCCCTCAATGAGCAGTTCTTC	CSVATSPAGPLNEQFF
TRBV9	many	TRBJ2-3	TRBD1	TGTGCCAGCAGCGCCGATTACGGGACAGGCACAGATACGCAGTATTTT	CASSADYGTGTDTQYF
TRBV27	many	TRBJ2-7	.	TGTGCCAGCAGTTTATCGCGGTCTTACGAGCAGTACTTC	CASSLSRSYEQYF
TRBV3-1	many	TRBJ1-3	.	TGTGCCAGCAGCGCTCTATCTGGAAACACCATATATTTT	CASSALSGNTIYF
TRBV20-1	few	TRBJ2-1	TRBD2	TGCAGTGCTAGAGGACGACTAGCGGGAGTGCAAAACTCCTACAATGAGCAGTTCTTC	CSARGRLAGVQNSYNEQFF
TRBV14	.	TRBJ1-6	TRBD1	TGTGCCAGCAGCACCCGCTCTGGACAGGGTAATTCACCCCTCCACTTT	CASSTRSGQGNSPLHF
TRBV5-1	.	TRBJ2-6	.	TGCGCCGTAAGAGATCGACCGGGACTTCTAATCTCTGGGGCCAACGTCCTGACTTTC	CAVRDRPGLLISGANVLTF
TRBV12-3/TRBV12-4	few	TRBJ1-1	.	TGTGCCAGCACCTTACAGGGCTTAAACACTGAAGCTTTCTTT	CASTLQGLNTEAFF
TRBV27	.	TRBJ2-2	.	TGTGCCAGCAGTCCCCTCCAGTATGGTGGGGGGCTGGGCGCGGAGCTGTTTTTT	CASSPLQYGGGLGAELFF
TRBV28	.	TRBJ2-1	TRBD2	TGTGCCAGCAGTAAACTTCTAGCGGGGGCCCTAACGAGCTCCTACAATGAGCAGTTCTTC	CASSKLLAGALTSSYNEQFF
TRBV9	few	TRBJ2-5	.	TGTGCCAGCAGCGCCAGACTAGTAGAGACCCAGTACTTC	CASSARLVETQYF
TRBV2	few	TRBJ2-1	.	TGTGCCAGCAGCAACAGTGGCCGGGGCGGTACTCGGGGGGAGCAGTTCTTC	CASSNSGRGGTRGEQFF
TRBV30	.	TRBJ2-7	.	TGTGCCTGGAGTTTGGGGAGCCCTTACGAGCAGTACTTC	CAWSLGSPYEQYF
TRBV6-1	.	TRBJ2-3	.	TGTGCCAGCAGTACCTTTAGGGAGTCTAGCACAGATACGCAGTATTTT	CASSTFRESSTDTQYF
TRBV7-8	.	TRBJ1-2	.	TGTGCCAGCAGCTTAGCCAGGCAGGGCGAAAAGCTAACGGAGGGCTACACCTTC	CASSLARQGEKLTEGYTF
TRBV30	.	TRBJ2-5	TRBD2	TGTGCCTGGAGTCGGACTAGCGGGACCCAAGAGACCCAGTACTTC	CAWSRTSGTQETQYF
TRBV2	.	TRBJ2-7	.	TGTGCCAGCAGATTTGGGGTTGTTGACGAGCAGTACTTC	CASRFGVVDEQYF
TRBV5-1	few	TRBJ1-6	.	TGCGCCAGCAGCTTGGGGACTCATCCGAATTCACCCCTCCACTTT	CASSLGTHPNSPLHF
TRBV20-1	many	TRBJ2-1	.	TGCAGTGCTAGCGGGAGCGGAAGCTACAATGAGCAGTTCTTC	CSASGSGSYNEQFF
TRBV27	.	TRBJ2-3	.	TGTGCCAGCAGTTTAACTAGGGGACTAGATACGCAGTATTTT	CASSLTRGLDTQYF
TRBV12-3/TRBV12-4	few	TRBJ2-7	TRBD1	TGTGCCAGCAGCTTACAGGGGGCATACTACGAGCAGTACTTC	CASSLQGAYYEQYF
TRBV7-2	.	TRBJ2-1	.	TGTGCCAGCAGCTTACTACAGGGTATTGCCTACAATGAGCAGTTCTTC	CASSLLQGIAYNEQFF
TRBV7-9	.	TRBJ2-5	.	TGTGCCAGCAGCTTAGGATCAGGGACCTGGGAGACCCAGTACTTC	CASSLGSGTWETQYF
TRBV28	.	TRBJ2-5	TRBD1	TGTGCCAGCAGTTTGACAGGGGGACTCGTCGAGACCCAGTACTTC	CASSLTGGLVETQYF
TRBV5-1	few	TRBJ2-7	TRBD1	TGCGCCAGCAGGTGGGACAGGGGTTACGAGCAGTACTTC	CASRWDRGYEQYF
TRBV20-1	.	TRBJ1-1	.	TGCAGTGCTAGCCGCCGCGGGAACACTGAAGCTTTCTTT	CSASRRGNTEAFF
TRBV16	few	TRBJ1-6	.	TGTGCCAGCAGCCCCTCGACAGATAATTCACCCCTCCACTTT	CASSPSTDNSPLHF
TRBV29-1	few	TRBJ1-5	TRBD1	TGCAGCGTCGGGTTCGACAGGGACAATCAGCCCCAGCATTTT	CSVGFDRDNQPQHF
TRBV7-9	.	TRBJ2-1	TRBD1	TGTGCCAGCAGCTTAGCGGACAGGGCCTACTACAATGAGCAGTTCTTC	CASSLADRAYYNEQFF
TRBV27	few	TRBJ1-4	.	TGTGCCAGCAGTCCAATGGGGCGTAATGAAAAACTGTTTTTT	CASSPMGRNEKLFF
TRBV10-3	many	TRBJ2-7	.	TGTGCCATCAGTGAACGACAGGTACTAACCTACGAGCAGTACTTC	CAISERQVLTYEQYF
TRBV11-2	.	TRBJ1-6	.	TGTGCCAGCAGCACCGACAGTGCTGGTTCACCCCTCCACTTT	CASSTDSAGSPLHF
TRBV6-1	few	TRBJ2-5	.	TGTGCCAGCAGTCCCAGGGGTGTCCGTCAAGAGACCCAGTACTTC	CASSPRGVRQETQYF
TRBV11-2	few	TRBJ2-7	.	TGTGCCAGCAGCTTAGATTACGGGGCTAGAAACGAGCAGTACTTC	CASSLDYGARNEQYF
TRBV30	.	TRBJ1-1	TRBD1	TGTGCCTGGAGGGACTACAGGGGCCAGATCCGGGTCACTGAAGCTTTCTTT	CAWRDYRGQIRVTEAFF
TRBV12-3/TRBV12-4	few	TRBJ1-6	.	TGTGCCAGCAGTTTAGATCCGGGCACCTATAATTCACCCCTCCACTTT	CASSLDPGTYNSPLHF
TRBV5-8	few	TRBJ2-1	.	TGTGCCAGCAGCTTGGCCTGGGGAAGGGTTTCACCACCTGAGCAGTTCTTC	CASSLAWGRVSPPEQFF
TRBV20-1	many	TRBJ1-5	TRBD1	TGCAGTGCCCTACAGGGGGCTGGTGGCAATCAGCCCCAGCATTTT	CSALQGAGGNQPQHF
TRBV6-2/TRBV6-3	few	TRBJ2-6	.	TGTGCCAGCAGTTACGAGGCACCCCAAACTTTCTCTGGGGCCAACGTCCTGACTTTC	CASSYEAPQTFSGANVLTF
TRBV27	.	TRBJ2-6	.	TGTGCCAGCAGCCCGGAGTACGGGGGCGCAGGGGCCAACGTCCTGACTTTC	CASSPEYGGAGANVLTF
TRBV7-9	few	TRBJ2-1	TRBD1	TGTGCCAGCAGCTCCGGGACAGGGCACAATGAGCAGTTCTTC	CASSSGTGHNEQFF